The 14 T cell receptor beta chains reported below all come from one sample, sequenced in a study of OX40 agonist ivuxolimab in advanced cancers. Some clones are missing from TCRdb's copy, which holds only in-frame ones; the method was immunoSEQ multiplex PCR. Of 30,000 to 35,000 clones in the sample, more than 70% were seen once. Source: CD4+ or CD8+ T cells sorted from blood, taken in a trial of the OX40 agonist ivuxolimab. The receptors derive from an adult with an advanced solid tumor such as melanoma, head and neck, liver or kidney cancer.

V gene TRBV2 combines with J gene TRBJ2-5; possible D gene TRBD2, 5 bases. The CDR3 length is 14 residues. CDR1 and CDR2 (germline): SNHLY, FYNNEI. Trimming took 4 bases from V and 2 from J, leaving 11 bases between them. CDR3 nucleotide sequence: TGTGCCAGCAGTGCAATCCGGGGACAAGAGACCCAGTACTTC. This gives the protein CASSAIRGQETQYF.

The V call is TRBV30, the J call TRBJ1-6, with D maybe TRBD1 (6 bases). The CDR3 extends over 15 amino acids. V was clipped by 5 bases and J by 7 bases, with 18 bases between them. Per germline, CDR1 GTSNPN and CDR2 SVGIG (reference sequence). The CDR3 loop is CAWHREGMINSPLHF. The CDR3 DNA is TGTGCCTGGCACAGGGAGGGTATGATAAATTCACCCCTCCACTTT.

V usage is TRBV5-1 and J usage is TRBJ1-3, with D uncertain. The germline gives CDR1 SGHRS, CDR2 YFSETQ. V lost 4 bases and J 0 bases, leaving 11 bases between the germline ends. The CDR3 loop spans 15 amino acids. Here the CDR3 DNA reads TGCGCCAGCAGCACCTCGACTTCCTCTGGAAACACCATATATTTT. This gives the protein CASSTSTSSGNTIYF.

CDR3 region: CASSLLGRETGELFF. The CDR3 region has the DNA TGCGCCAGCAGCTTATTGGGGCGGGAGACCGGGGAGCTGTTTTTT. This chain links TRBV5-1 with TRBJ2-2; 7 nucleotides match TRBD2. The CDR3 has 15 amino acids. The V segment lost 2 bases and the J segment 5 bases; nucleotides outside the gene matches: 6. Germline CDR1 and CDR2: SGHRS and YFSETQ.

This chain uses TRBV25-1 with TRBJ2-1; D is unresolved. V was pared by 3 bases and J by 9 bases, with 6 bases between. CDR3 length: 11 amino acids. Germline assignment: CDR1 MGHDK and CDR2 SYGVNS. CDR3 sequence reads: CASSDRLEQFF. DNA of the CDR3: TGTGCCAGCAGTGATCGTCTTGAGCAGTTCTTC.

V is TRBV11-2 and J is TRBJ1-1, with 8 bases that match TRBD1. V was clipped by 4 bases and J by 2 bases; unmatched bases: 15. This CDR3 has 18 amino acids. In germline, CDR1 is SGHAT, CDR2 FQNNGV. CDR3 loop: CASSSPGQGSLTNTEAFF. DNA for the CDR3: TGTGCCAGCAGCTCACCCGGACAGGGATCCCTCACTAACACTGAAGCTTTCTTT.

This chain joins TRBV4-2 and TRBJ2-3; 7 bases align to TRBD2. The CDR3 extends over 15 amino acids. Germline V CDR1 and CDR2: LGHNA, YNFKEQ. Trimming removed 2 bases from V and 3 bases from J; junction bases left unmatched: 5. CDR3 bases: TGTGCCAGCAGCCAAATCTCCGGGGGGACAGATACGCAGTATTTT. It translates to CASSQISGGTDTQYF.

The chain has TRBV2 and TRBJ1-1, with a possible D match to TRBD1 (5 bases). CDR1 SNHLY and CDR2 FYNNEI come from the germline V gene. The ends were cut back, 7 bases at V and 1 base at J, with 10 bases in the middle. The CDR3 spans 13 residues. The CDR3: CASIKGTNTEAFF. In DNA form, the CDR3 reads TGTGCCAGCATAAAAGGGACGAACACTGAAGCTTTCTTT. The whole variable domain, remainder taken from reference TRBV2 and TRBJ1-1, is EPEVTQTPSHQVTQMGQEVILRCVPISNHLYFYWYRQILGQKVEFLVSFYNNEISEKSEIFDDQFSVERPDGSNFTLKIRSTKLEDSAMYFCASIKGTNTEAFFGQGTRLTVV.

This chain connects TRBV13 to TRBJ2-3, with 7 bases identical to TRBD2. The CDR3 length is 15 residues. J gave up 2 bases and V 5 bases, and 7 bases lay outside the gene matches. Germline CDR1 is PRHDT and CDR2 is FYEKMQ (reference sequence). The CDR3 is CASSPRTRYTDTQYF. CDR3 DNA sequence: TGTGCCAGCAGCCCTCGGACTAGATACACAGATACGCAGTATTTT. Complete variable domain (other parts from reference TRBV13 and TRBJ2-3): AAGVIQSPRHLIKEKRETATLKCYPIPRHDTVYWYQQGPGQDPQFLISFYEKMQSDKGSIPDRFSAQQFSDYHSELNMSSLELGDSALYFCASSPRTRYTDTQYFGPGTRLTVL.

CDR3 amino acids: CASSQSGSRETQYF. CDR3 nucleotides: TGTGCCAGCAGCCAAAGCGGGAGTCGGGAGACCCAGTACTTC. The chain carries TRBV11-2 and TRBJ2-5, with TRBD2 matching over 8 bases. Unmatched junction bases numbered 7, after V lost 5 bases and J lost 5 bases. Germline V gene data show CDR1 as SGHAT and CDR2 as FQNNGV. This CDR3 is 14 amino acids long.

V gene TRBV27 combines with J gene TRBJ1-4; 7 bases fit TRBD1. Germline CDR1 MNHEY, CDR2 SMNVEV (reference sequence). After removal of 6 bases from V and 5 bases from J, the junction contained 9 bases not matched to a gene. The CDR3 totals 15 residues. The DNA of the CDR3 is TGTGCCAGCAGATCAGGGACAGATATAAATGAAAAACTGTTTTTT. Translation: CASRSGTDINEKLFF. The full variable domain, its missing parts supplied by reference TRBV27 and TRBJ1-4, is EAQVTQNPRYLITVTGKKLTVTCSQNMNHEYMSWYRQDPGLGLRQIYYSMNVEVTDKGDVPEGYKVSRKEKRNFPLILESPSPNQTSLYFCASRSGTDINEKLFFGSGTQLSVL.

This clone was detected only once. This chain connects TRBV6-5 to TRBJ2-3, with TRBD2 matching 10 bases. Germline CDR1 is MNHEY and CDR2 is SVGAGI. The junction had 7 bases not matched to a gene; V was cut back by 6 bases and J by 7 bases. The length of the CDR3 is 14 residues. CDR3 nucleotides: TGTGCCAGCAGGGCTAGCGGGAGTTTGTATACGCAGTATTTT. Translation gives CASRASGSLYTQYF.

This clone was seen just once. The J gene is TRBJ2-2, the V gene TRBV5-1; tentatively, D is TRBD1 or TRBD2 (5 bases each). Deletions cut 4 bases from V and 6 bases from J, with 10 bases between. The CDR3 extends over 13 amino acids. CDR1 and CDR2 (germline): SGHRS, YFSETQ. This chain's CDR3 is CASSRRDAGELFF. As DNA, the CDR3 is TGCGCCAGCAGCCGCAGGGACGCCGGGGAGCTGTTTTTT.

This sequence joins TRBV5-4 and TRBJ1-3; 7 positions match TRBD1. The CDR3 sequence is 15 residues long. V lost 4 bases and J lost 0; bases outside the gene matches: 4. Germline V gives CDR1 SGHNT, CDR2 YYREEE (reference sequence). CDR3 coding DNA: TGTGCCAGCAGCACAGGGGCAGCCTCTGGAAACACCATATATTTT. Protein sequence: CASSTGAASGNTIYF.